This T cell receptor (beta chain) was sequenced during a study of metastatic and nonmetastatic thyroid tumors. Background on the study: Thyroid patients, malignant and benign, had repertoires compared across blood and tumor or nodule tissue. Overall study results and limits: In both blood and tumor samples, TCR beta diversity was reported significantly higher for malignant than benign nodules.

The CDR3 spans 11 residues. The germline V gene has CDR1 SQVTM and CDR2 ANQGSEA. The V end lost 6 bases, the J end lost 2 bases, and 7 bases lay between the germline ends. Thyroid surgery was performed in patients who had received no treatment beforehand. TCRdb re-analyzed the PCR reads through MiXCR. The sample contains 35,000 to 50,000 clones, less than 5% of which appear only once. Of note for this clone: Its target is unknown.

Sequencing was carried out using blood. The chain employs TRBV29-1 and TRBJ1-2; D is undetermined. The source of this sequence is a female donor with papillary thyroid cancer or a benign thyroid nodule (not recorded which). Some clones in this sample may be carry-over from other donors' samples. The CDR3 nucleotides read TGCAGCGTCCAGGACAACTATGGCTACACCTTC. This codes for CSVQDNYGYTF.